Below, 11 T cell receptor beta chains from the same sample are listed, as sequenced in a study of blood T cell repertoires in COVID-19. Using immunoSEQ multiplex PCR, the repertoire was profiled, and TCRdb retains in-frame clones only, with some absent. Of around 200,000 clones listed, roughly nine tenths are singletons. Specimen: peripheral blood. These receptors all come from a woman over 75 in a cohort sampled during active or convalescent COVID-19.

Comments on this clone: The limits of the CDR3 on the DNA are not certain, so only TCRdb's listed CDR3 is given. This chain links TRBV7-9 with TRBJ2-4; TRBD2 is the table's D call, not checked against the DNA. The CDR3 is 17 residues long, counting both termini. Germline CDR1 is SEHNR and CDR2 is FQNEAQ (reference sequence). The CDR3 loop is CASSLTFGYEAKNIQYF.

V gene TRBV11-2 combines with J gene TRBJ2-2, with D possibly matching TRBD1 (6 bases). CDR1 is SGHAT and CDR2 is FQNNGV in the germline V gene. V lost 4 bases to trimming and J lost 7 bases, with 13 bases between them. The CDR3 contains 14 residues. The chain's CDR3 is CASSYAGVGGELFF. The CDR3 DNA sequence: TGTGCCAGCAGCTACGCAGGGGTAGGCGGGGAGCTGTTTTTT.

The chain is built from TRBV6-1 and TRBJ2-3; 9 positions match TRBD2. The ends lost 3 bases at V and 2 bases at J; junction bases unmatched: 9. CDR1 and CDR2 (germline): MNHNS, SASEGT. This CDR3 is built from 17 residues. DNA for the CDR3: TGTGCCAGCAGTGAGGGGGTGGTAGCGGGAGTCACAGATACGCAGTATTTT. Amino acid sequence: CASSEGVVAGVTDTQYF.

The chain carries TRBV15 and TRBJ2-2; 7 nucleotides match TRBD1. The germline CDR1 and CDR2 sequences are LNHNV and YYDKDF (reference sequence). V shed 0 bases, J shed 6 bases, and the junction held 10 bases outside the gene matches. The CDR3 contains 17 residues. CDR3 region: CATSREGQNLYAGELFF. The CDR3, as DNA: TGTGCCACCAGCAGAGAGGGACAGAACTTGTATGCCGGGGAGCTGTTTTTT.

This rearrangement joins TRBV24-1 to TRBJ2-3; 9 bases match TRBD2. This CDR3 spans 15 amino acids. The germline CDR1 and CDR2 sequences are KGHDR and SFDVKD. Losses at the gene ends were 5 bases for V and 9 bases for J; bases not matched to a gene: 11. CDR3: CATSGAGGAPGTQYF. The CDR3 DNA follows: TGTGCCACCAGTGGTGCGGGGGGGGCCCCGGGAACGCAGTATTTT.

The chain is built from TRBV5-6 and TRBJ1-5; TRBD1 matches 12 bases. Germline V gives CDR1 SGHDT, CDR2 YYEEEE. The CDR3 covers 18 residues. The J segment lost 1 base and the V segment lost 3 bases, leaving 8 bases of the junction unmatched. The CDR3 bases are TGTGCCAGCAGCTCGGGACAGGGGGCTTTGTCGAGCAATCAGCCCCAGCATTTT. Its translation is CASSSGQGALSSNQPQHF. Together with reference TRBV5-6 and TRBJ1-5, the CDR3 gives the full variable domain: DAGVTQSPTHLIKTRGQQVTLRCSPKSGHDTVSWYQQALGQGPQFIFQYYEEEERQRGNFPDRFSGHQFPNYSSELNVNALLLGDSALYLCASSSGQGALSSNQPQHFGDGTRLSIL.

The chain couples TRBV9 to TRBJ1-2; D gene ambiguous. Germline values: CDR1 SGDLS, CDR2 YYNGEE. Trimming removed 2 bases from V and 7 bases from J, with 18 bases in between. The CDR3 sequence is 15 residues long. The CDR3 coding sequence is TGTGCCAGCAGCGTTGAGGGTGGCCCTTTTCGTGGCTACACCTTC. Encoded protein: CASSVEGGPFRGYTF.

The chain is built from TRBV15 and TRBJ1-2; the D is unclear. From germline, CDR1 is LNHNV and CDR2 YYDKDF (reference sequence). Trimming pared 3 bases from V and 3 bases from J, leaving 20 bases between. The CDR3 sequence is 17 residues long. CDR3 region: CATSRGDRDSLYYGYTF. The CDR3 nucleotides are TGTGCCACCAGCAGGGGCGACCGGGATTCCCTCTACTATGGCTACACCTTC.

V gene TRBV19 combines with J gene TRBJ2-3, with TRBD1 matching 7 bases. This CDR3 spans 14 amino acids. In germline, CDR1 is LNHDA, CDR2 SQIVND (reference sequence). Unmatched junction bases numbered 7, after V lost 6 bases and J lost 4 bases. The CDR3 DNA follows: TGTGCCAGTAGCAAACAGGGGATGGCAGATACGCAGTATTTT. This encodes CASSKQGMADTQYF.

This chain joins TRBV5-8 and TRBJ2-1, with 8 bases matching TRBD1. Per germline, CDR1 SGHTS and CDR2 YDEGEE. The CDR3 covers 17 residues. J was trimmed by 0 bases and V by 8 bases; bases with no gene match: 13. CDR3 sequence reads: CASTTGAVPSSYNEQFF. CDR3 DNA: TGTGCCAGTACGACAGGGGCCGTGCCGAGCTCCTACAATGAGCAGTTCTTC. Filled out from reference TRBV5-8 and TRBJ2-1, the complete variable domain reads EAGVTQSPTHLIKTRGQQATLRCSPISGHTSVYWYQQALGLGLQFLLWYDEGEERNRGNFPPRFSGRQFPNYSSELNVNALELEDSALYLCASTTGAVPSSYNEQFFGPGTRLTVL.

The J gene is TRBJ2-1, the V gene TRBV5-1; D unresolved. The CDR3 covers 12 residues. Trimming cost V 0 bases and J 6 bases, with 4 bases left between them. Germline V lookup: CDR1 SGHRS, CDR2 YFSETQ. The chain's CDR3 is CASSLASNEQFF. Written as DNA, the CDR3 is TGCGCCAGCAGCTTGGCTAGCAATGAGCAGTTCTTC.